This T cell receptor beta chain was identified during a study of long-term antiretroviral therapy in people with HIV (dated by TCRdb to between 2021 and 2024). As for the study more broadly: Collection of the earliest samples took place about a decade ahead of the 2015 WHO recommendation for immediate ART, at a time when ART was typically delayed until CD4 counts fell. This retrospective serial study examined whether starting ART and sustained HIV suppression were associated with changes in the composition and diversity of the TRB repertoire in peripheral blood. No cross-contamination during QIAcube processing turned up in test extractions that ran a monoclonal T-cell line alongside 33 polyclonal samples. From 25 to 30 adults with confirmed HIV infection, the cohort provided 150 to 200 cryopreserved PBMC samples, gathered serially across a mean of approximately six years (range 1-12). Among the roughly 30 participants with HIV, fewer than twelve were female.

The immunoSEQ hsTCRB v3.0 assay was used at survey level resolution for TRB variable region sequencing. TRB sequencing targeted a depth of roughly 35,000-50,000 T-cell genomes per sample. TRB libraries were pooled and sequenced on an Illumina MiSeq using a v3 150-cycle kit. Per the source publication's procedure: Analysis of repertoires was carried out in R inside a reproducible Nextflow workflow spanning QC, data transformation and analysis. Custom analyses were implemented in LymphoSeq2, an R package for AIRR-Seq data exploration. After excluding a handful of samples that yielded fewer than 5000 total TRB sequences, 150 to 200 HIV repertoires remained for analysis. Among the roughly 190 retained HIV repertoires, 55 to 60 were collected before ART initiation and some 130 were collected after ART initiation. Repertoires were downsampled to 5000 TRB nucleotide sequences, with summary statistics averaged over 100 downsampling iterations. The analysis kept only TRB sequences whose CDR3 regions were at least seven amino acids long. Diversity was assessed using a clonality score derived from Shannon entropy and using the Gini coefficient. In repertoire networks, the top 5000 CDR3 amino acid sequences were linked whenever an edit distance of one separated two sequences. GLIPH2 predicted antigen specificity groups and MHC restriction for TRB CDR3 amino acid sequences. CDR3 amino acid sequences were matched against VDJdb and McPAS-TCR to flag known CMV, EBV, HIV or tissue antigen associations. Pre-ART, post-ART and control groups were compared with Wilcoxon signed-rank tests and Holm-Bonferroni correction. TCRdb retrieved this table from immuneACCESS and kept in-frame rearrangements only. Not all clones are present; in checked studies, unresolved V genes account for under half, and no reason is known for the remainder. The V and J calls and clone size were taken over from that table, and D and trimming were inferred from the DNA. The sample table contains about 19,000 clones; only one count was recorded for approximately 79% of them. The ten biggest clones cover around 6% of the sample.

Here is what the overall study found, with its caveats: The repertoire was dominated across all time points by expanded TRB clones identified before ART initiation, although this dominance was seen to fluctuate and to decrease in many PLHIV after ART. Narrower CDR3 length ranges were observed in HIV repertoires than in controls, and an antigen-experienced repertoire with only a slight naive shift after ART was suggested by the network structure. Because PBMC availability was limited, only the TCR beta chain was sequenced, with no alpha chain pairing. Because cell numbers in pre-ART samples were limited, unsorted PBMC were profiled instead of sorted CD4+ and CD8+ T cells. Inferences about post-ART repertoire changes are limited because no data were available on ART adherence, viral resistance or therapy changes. Starting ART was linked to a significant rise in TRB diversity, yet even after long-term ART the diversity remained significantly lower than in transplant donor controls. The samples were dated from about 2003 to 2017, and the ART regimens that were used may be less effective than current ART regimens.

CDR1 and CDR2 are read off the germline V gene as SGHDN and FVKESK. Measured from the cysteine to the phenylalanine, the CDR3 is 17 residues long. Only the CDR3 region is kept as DNA, spanning 51 bases read in frame from base 1. Trimming removed 0 bases from V and 5 bases from J, leaving 19 bases between the germline ends. To be included, a participant needed at least one PBMC sample from before ART initiation plus at least two post-ART samples. All participants with HIV were treated in the United States of America. Before DNA extraction, cryopreserved samples containing roughly 1-11 million PBMC were thawed and washed. At the time of the earliest PBMC sample, participants with HIV were aged between about 20 and 60 years. Per participant, PBMC samples came from 1-4 timepoints prior to ART initiation and 2-8 timepoints following ART initiation, for a median of 7 samples. Serial HIV viral load, CD4+ T-cell count, ART history and demographic data were obtained for every participant. A Qiagen kit on a QIAcube was used to extract genomic DNA from unsorted PBMC, with samples processed in batches of 12.

Of note for this clone: It lacks a known antigen. Base-call qualities are not available, and no considerably larger clone is one nucleotide away.

The source is a young man with HIV. The V and J segments used are TRBV14 and TRBJ2-5; the best D guess is TRBD1, with 6 bases matching. The sample here was unsorted PBMCs, taken at the start of antiretroviral therapy, before treatment. This receptor carries the CDR3 CASSQDRTVSRWETQYF. Here is the DNA: TGTGCCAGCAGCCAAGATAGGACAGTTTCGCGCTGGGAGACCCAGTACTTC. Supplemented by the reference TRBV14 and TRBJ2-5 proteins around the CDR3, the complete variable domain is EAGVTQFPSHSVIEKGQTVTLRCDPISGHDNLYWYRRVMGKEIKFLLHFVKESKQDESGMPNNRFLAERTGGTYSTLKVQPAELEDSGVYFCASSQDRTVSRWETQYFGPGTRLLVL.